This entry features one T cell receptor (beta chain) sequence. Its target is not known. These data originate in a study of OX40 agonist ivuxolimab in advanced cancers. Study at large: The dose of intravenous ivuxolimab that patients received every 2 weeks ranged from 0.01 to 10 mg/kg. Study-level points and caveats: Blood T cells, both CD4+ and CD8+, expanded clonally by week 6 at 0.1 to 3.0 mg/kg.

Germline V gene lookup returns CDR1 MGHDK and CDR2 SYGVNS. Trimming removed 1 base at V and 10 bases at J, with 8 bases between. The CDR3 consists of 12 residues. Assay used: immunoSEQ multiplex PCR; TCRdb lists only in-frame clones, some missing. Of 48,000 or so clones listed, more than 75% are singletons. The input for sequencing was CD4+ or CD8+ T cells sorted from blood, taken in a trial of the OX40 agonist ivuxolimab. The rearrangement links TRBV25-1 to TRBJ2-1; no definite D call. The receptor's source is an adult with an advanced solid tumor such as melanoma, head and neck, liver or kidney cancer. The CDR3: CASSESDGEQFF. The DNA for the CDR3 is TGTGCCAGCAGTGAATCTGACGGGGAGCAGTTCTTC.